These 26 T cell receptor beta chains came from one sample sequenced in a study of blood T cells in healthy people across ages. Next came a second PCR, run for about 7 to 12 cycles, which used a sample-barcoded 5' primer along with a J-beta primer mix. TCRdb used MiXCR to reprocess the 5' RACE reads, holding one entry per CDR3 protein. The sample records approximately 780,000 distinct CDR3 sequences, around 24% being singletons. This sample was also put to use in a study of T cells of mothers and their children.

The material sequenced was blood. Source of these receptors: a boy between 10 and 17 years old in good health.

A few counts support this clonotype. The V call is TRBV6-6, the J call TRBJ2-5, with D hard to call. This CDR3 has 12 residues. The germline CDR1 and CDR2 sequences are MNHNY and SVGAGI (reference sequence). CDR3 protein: CASTIGFGTQYF. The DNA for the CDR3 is TGTGCTTCAACCATTGGATTCGGGACCCAGTACTTC.

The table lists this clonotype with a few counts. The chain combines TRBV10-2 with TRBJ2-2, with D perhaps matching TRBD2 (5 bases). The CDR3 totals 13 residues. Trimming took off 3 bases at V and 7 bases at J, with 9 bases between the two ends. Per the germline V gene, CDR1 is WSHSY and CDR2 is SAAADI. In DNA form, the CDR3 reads TGCGCCAGCAGTGAATGGGAGAACGGGGAGCTGTTTTTT. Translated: CASSEWENGELFF.

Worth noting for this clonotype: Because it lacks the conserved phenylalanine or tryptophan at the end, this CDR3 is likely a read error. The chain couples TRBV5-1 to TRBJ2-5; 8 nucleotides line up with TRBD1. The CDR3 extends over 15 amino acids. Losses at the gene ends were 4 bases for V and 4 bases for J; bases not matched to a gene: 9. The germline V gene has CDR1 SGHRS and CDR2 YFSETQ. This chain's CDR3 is CASSLNRGDRETQYS. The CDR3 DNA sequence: TGCGCCAGCAGCCTTAACAGGGGGGATCGAGAGACCCAGTACTCC.

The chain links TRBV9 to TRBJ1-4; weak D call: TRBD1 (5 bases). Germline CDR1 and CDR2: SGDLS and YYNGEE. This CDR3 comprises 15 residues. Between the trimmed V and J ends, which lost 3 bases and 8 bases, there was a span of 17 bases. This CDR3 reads CASSESAGLKEKLFF. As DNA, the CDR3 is TGTGCCAGCAGCGAATCAGCAGGGTTGAAAGAAAAACTGTTTTTT.

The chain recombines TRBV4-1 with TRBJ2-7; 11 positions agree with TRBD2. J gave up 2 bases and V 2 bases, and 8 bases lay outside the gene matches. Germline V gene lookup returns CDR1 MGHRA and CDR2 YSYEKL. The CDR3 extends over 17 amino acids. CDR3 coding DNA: TGCGCCAGCAGCCAACTAGCGGGGGGTACCGGAACCTACGAGCAGTACTTC. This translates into CASSQLAGGTGTYEQYF.

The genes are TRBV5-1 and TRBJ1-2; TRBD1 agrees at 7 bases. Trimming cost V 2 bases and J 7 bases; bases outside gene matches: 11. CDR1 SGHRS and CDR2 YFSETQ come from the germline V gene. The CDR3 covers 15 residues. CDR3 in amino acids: CASSLPDRDLCGYTF. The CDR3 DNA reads TGCGCCAGCAGCTTACCCGACAGGGACCTCTGTGGCTACACCTTC.

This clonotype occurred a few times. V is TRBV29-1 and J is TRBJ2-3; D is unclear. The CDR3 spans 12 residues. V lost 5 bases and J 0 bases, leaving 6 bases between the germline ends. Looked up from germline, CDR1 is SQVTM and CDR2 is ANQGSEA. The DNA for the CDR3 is TGCAGCGTTTCCGACAGCACAGATACGCAGTATTTT. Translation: CSVSDSTDTQYF.

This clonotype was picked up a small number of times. The CDR3 here is CASSKGQGTIQETQYF. CDR3 DNA: TGCGCCAGCAGCAAAGGACAGGGGACGATTCAAGAGACCCAGTACTTC. The chain carries TRBV5-1 and TRBJ2-5; 9 bases match TRBD1. Trimming took 4 bases from V and 2 from J; bases not matched to a gene: 9. This CDR3 is 16 amino acids long. In germline, CDR1 is SGHRS, CDR2 YFSETQ. The whole variable domain, remainder taken from reference TRBV5-1 and TRBJ2-5, is KAGVTQTPRYLIKTRGQQVTLSCSPISGHRSVSWYQQTPGQGLQFLFEYFSETQRNKGNFPGRFSGRQFSNSRSEMNVSTLELGDSALYLCASSKGQGTIQETQYFGPGTRLLVL.

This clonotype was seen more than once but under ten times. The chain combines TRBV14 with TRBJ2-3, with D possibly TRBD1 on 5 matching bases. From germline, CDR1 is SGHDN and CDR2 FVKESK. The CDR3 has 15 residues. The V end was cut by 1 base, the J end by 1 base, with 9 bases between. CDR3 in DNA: TGTGCCAGCAGCCAAGTAGGGGTTCGCACAGATACGCAGTATTTT. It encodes CASSQVGVRTDTQYF.

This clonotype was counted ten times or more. This CDR3 is CASSLEPPPGYTGELFF. CDR3 bases: TGCGCCAGCAGCTTGGAACCGCCCCCGGGGTACACCGGGGAGCTGTTTTTT. The gene calls are TRBV5-1 and TRBJ2-2, with TRBD2 as a possible D gene (5 bases). V was cut by 0 bases and J by 3 bases, with 15 bases left in between. From germline, CDR1 is SGHRS and CDR2 YFSETQ. The CDR3 sequence is 17 residues long.

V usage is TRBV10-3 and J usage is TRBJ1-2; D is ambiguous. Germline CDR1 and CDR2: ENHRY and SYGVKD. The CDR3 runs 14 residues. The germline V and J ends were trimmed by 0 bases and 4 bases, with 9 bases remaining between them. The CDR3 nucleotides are TGTGCCATCAGTGAGTCGAGCACTATCTATGGCTACACCTTC. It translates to CAISESSTIYGYTF.

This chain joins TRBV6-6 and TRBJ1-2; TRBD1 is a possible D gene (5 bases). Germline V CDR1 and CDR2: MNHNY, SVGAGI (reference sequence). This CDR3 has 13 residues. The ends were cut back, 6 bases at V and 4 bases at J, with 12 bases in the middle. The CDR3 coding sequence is TGTGCCAGCAGAAGAGGGGCCCTCTATGGCTACACCTTC. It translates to CASRRGALYGYTF.

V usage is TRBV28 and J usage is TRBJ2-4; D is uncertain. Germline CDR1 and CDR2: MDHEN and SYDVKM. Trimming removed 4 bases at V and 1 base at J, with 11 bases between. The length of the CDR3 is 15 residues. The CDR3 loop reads CASSSESLAKNIQYF. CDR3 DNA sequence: TGTGCCAGCAGTTCTGAGAGTCTGGCCAAAAACATTCAGTACTTC.

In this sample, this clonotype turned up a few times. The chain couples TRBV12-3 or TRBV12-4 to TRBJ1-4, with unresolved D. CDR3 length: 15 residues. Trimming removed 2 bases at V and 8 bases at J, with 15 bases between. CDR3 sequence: CASSLSPRGNEKLFF. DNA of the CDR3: TGTGCCAGCAGTTTATCCCCCCGGGGAAACGAAAAACTGTTTTTT.

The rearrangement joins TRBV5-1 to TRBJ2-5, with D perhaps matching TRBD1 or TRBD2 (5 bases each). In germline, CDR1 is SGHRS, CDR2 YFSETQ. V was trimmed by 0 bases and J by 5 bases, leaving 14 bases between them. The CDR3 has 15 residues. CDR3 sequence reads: CASSLGGTKGETQYF. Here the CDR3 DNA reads TGCGCCAGCAGCTTGGGAGGGACGAAGGGTGAGACCCAGTACTTC.

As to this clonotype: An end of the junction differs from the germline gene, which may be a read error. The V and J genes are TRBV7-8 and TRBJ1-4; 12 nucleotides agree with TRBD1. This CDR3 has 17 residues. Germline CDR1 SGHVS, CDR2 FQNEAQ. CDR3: CASSPRTGTGGNEKLVF. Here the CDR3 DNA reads TGTGCCAGCAGCCCCCGTACCGGGACAGGGGGCAATGAAAAACTGGTTTTT.

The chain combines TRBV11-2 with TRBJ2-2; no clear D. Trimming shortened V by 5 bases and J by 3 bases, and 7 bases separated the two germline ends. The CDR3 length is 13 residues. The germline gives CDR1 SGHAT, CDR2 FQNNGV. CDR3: CASSVTYTGELFF. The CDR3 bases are TGTGCCAGCAGCGTAACCTACACCGGGGAGCTGTTTTTT.

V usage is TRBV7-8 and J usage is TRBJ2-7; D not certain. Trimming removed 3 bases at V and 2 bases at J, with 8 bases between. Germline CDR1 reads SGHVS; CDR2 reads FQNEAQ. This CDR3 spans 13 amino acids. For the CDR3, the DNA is TGTGCCAGCAGCTTCGACGGTGCCTACGAGCAGTACTTC. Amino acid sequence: CASSFDGAYEQYF. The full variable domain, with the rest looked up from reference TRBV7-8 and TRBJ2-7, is GAGVSQSPRYKVAKRGQDVALRCDPISGHVSLFWYQQALGQGPEFLTYFQNEAQLDKSGLPSDRFFAERPEGSVSTLKIQRTQQEDSAVYLCASSFDGAYEQYFGPGTRLTVT.

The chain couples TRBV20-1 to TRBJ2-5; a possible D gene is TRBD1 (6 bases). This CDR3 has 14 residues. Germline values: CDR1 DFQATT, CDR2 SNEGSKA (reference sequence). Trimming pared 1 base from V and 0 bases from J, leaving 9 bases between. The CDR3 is CSARGGGYQETQYF. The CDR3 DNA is TGCAGTGCTAGAGGAGGGGGATACCAAGAGACCCAGTACTTC.

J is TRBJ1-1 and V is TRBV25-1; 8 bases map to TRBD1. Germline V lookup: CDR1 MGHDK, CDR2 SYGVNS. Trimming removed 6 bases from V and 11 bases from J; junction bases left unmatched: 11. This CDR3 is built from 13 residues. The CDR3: CASSPGTGGGAFF. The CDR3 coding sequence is TGTGCCAGCAGCCCCGGGACAGGAGGGGGGGCTTTCTTT.

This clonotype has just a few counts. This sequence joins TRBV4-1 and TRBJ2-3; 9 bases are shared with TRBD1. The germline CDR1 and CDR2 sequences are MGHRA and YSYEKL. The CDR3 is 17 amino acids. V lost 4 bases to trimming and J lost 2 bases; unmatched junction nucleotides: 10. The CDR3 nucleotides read TGCGCCAGCAGCCCGTTAGGACAGGGGATAGCCACAGATACGCAGTATTTT. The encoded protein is CASSPLGQGIATDTQYF.

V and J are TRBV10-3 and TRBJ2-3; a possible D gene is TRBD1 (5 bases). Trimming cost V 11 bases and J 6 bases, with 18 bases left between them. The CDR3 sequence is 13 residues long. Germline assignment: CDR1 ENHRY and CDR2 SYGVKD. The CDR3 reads CAARKGVEDTQYF. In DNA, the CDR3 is TGTGCCGCGCGAAAAGGGGTAGAGGATACGCAGTATTTT.

The CDR3 DNA sequence: TGTGCCATCAATTTAGGACAGGCTAAAGCCGAGCAGTACTTC. It is translated as CAINLGQAKAEQYF. V and J are TRBV10-3 and TRBJ2-7, with 7 bases matching TRBD1. J lost 6 bases, V lost 7 bases, and 12 bases had no gene match. Germline CDR1 reads ENHRY; CDR2 reads SYGVKD. The CDR3 is 14 amino acids.

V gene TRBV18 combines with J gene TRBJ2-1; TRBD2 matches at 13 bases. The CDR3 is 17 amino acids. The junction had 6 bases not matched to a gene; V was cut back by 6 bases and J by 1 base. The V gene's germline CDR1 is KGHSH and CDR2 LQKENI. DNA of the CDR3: TGTGCCAGCTCTCCAGGGACTAGCGGGGTTTCCTACAATGAGCAGTTCTTC. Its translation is CASSPGTSGVSYNEQFF.

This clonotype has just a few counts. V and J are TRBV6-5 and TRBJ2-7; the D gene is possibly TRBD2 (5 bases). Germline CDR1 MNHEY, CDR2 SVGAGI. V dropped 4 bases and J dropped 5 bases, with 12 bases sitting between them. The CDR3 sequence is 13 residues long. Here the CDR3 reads CASSFEGNHEQYF. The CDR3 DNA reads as TGTGCCAGCAGTTTTGAGGGAAACCACGAGCAGTACTTC.

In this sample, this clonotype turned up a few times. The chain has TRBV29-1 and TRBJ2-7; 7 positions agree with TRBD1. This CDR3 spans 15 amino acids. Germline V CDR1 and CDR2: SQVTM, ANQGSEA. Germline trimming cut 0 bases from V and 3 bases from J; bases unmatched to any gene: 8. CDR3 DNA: TGCAGCGTTGAAGAGGTATGGGACAGAGACTACGAGCAGTACTTC. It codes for CSVEEVWDRDYEQYF.